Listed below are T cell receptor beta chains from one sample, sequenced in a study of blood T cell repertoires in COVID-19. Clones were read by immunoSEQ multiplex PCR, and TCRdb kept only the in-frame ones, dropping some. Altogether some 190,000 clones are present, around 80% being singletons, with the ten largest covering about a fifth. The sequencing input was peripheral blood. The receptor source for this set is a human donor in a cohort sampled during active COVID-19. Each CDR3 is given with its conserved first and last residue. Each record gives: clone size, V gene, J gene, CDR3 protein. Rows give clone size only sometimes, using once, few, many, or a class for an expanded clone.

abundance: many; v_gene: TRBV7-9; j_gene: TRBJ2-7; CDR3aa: CASRAGQGPNEQYF
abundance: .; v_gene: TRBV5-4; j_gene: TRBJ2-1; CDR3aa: CASSAITGGEQFF
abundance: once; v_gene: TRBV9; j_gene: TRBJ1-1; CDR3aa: CASSVDTGDDTEAFF
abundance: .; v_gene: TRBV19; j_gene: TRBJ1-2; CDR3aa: CASRGGAYGYTF
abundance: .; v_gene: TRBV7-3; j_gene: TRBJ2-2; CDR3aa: CASSQDRGNTGELFF
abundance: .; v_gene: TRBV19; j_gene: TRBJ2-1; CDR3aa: CASSFGTSGLISYNEQFF
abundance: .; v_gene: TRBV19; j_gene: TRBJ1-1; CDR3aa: CASSPVYQRWGLDTEAFF
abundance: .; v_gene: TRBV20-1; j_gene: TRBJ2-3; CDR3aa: CSASSGSYADTQYF
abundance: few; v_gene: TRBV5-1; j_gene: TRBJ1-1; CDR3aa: CASSSLTGFTEAFF
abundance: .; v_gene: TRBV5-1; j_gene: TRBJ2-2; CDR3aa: CASSLMARGRSTSGELFF
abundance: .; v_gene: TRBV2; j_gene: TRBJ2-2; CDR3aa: CASSPLGGGGELFF
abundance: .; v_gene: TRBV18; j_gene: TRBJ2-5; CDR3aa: CASSLIAVLAGVPGSVETQYF
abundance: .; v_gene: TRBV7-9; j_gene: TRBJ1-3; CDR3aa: CASRGQGSGNTIYF
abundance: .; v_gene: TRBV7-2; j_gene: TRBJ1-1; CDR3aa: CASSRQLGAEAFF
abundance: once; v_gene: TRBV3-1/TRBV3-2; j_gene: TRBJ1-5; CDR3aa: CASSPGRGTGNQPQHF
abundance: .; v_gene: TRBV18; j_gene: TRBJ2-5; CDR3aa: CASSPRHGDRSQETQYF
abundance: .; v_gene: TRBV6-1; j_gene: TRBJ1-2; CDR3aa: CASSEGAHGYTF
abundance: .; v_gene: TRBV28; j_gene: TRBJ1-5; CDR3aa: CASSQNRGGLGIQPQHF
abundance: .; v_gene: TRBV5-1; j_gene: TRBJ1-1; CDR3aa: CASSEAPNTEAFF
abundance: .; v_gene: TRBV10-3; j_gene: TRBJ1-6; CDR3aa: CAIGRELYNSPLHF
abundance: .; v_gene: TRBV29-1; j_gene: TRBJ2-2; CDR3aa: CSVVGSGGELIGELFF
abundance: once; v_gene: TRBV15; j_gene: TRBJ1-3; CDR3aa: CATSPATGTAGNTIYF
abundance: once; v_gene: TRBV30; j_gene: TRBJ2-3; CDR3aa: CAYARGLSTDTQYF
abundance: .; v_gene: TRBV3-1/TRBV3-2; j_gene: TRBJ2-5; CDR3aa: CASSHWGVQETQYF
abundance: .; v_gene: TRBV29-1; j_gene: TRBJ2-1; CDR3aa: CSVVSWGGSEQFF
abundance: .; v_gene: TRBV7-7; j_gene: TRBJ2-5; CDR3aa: CASSLMGPGTGQETQYF